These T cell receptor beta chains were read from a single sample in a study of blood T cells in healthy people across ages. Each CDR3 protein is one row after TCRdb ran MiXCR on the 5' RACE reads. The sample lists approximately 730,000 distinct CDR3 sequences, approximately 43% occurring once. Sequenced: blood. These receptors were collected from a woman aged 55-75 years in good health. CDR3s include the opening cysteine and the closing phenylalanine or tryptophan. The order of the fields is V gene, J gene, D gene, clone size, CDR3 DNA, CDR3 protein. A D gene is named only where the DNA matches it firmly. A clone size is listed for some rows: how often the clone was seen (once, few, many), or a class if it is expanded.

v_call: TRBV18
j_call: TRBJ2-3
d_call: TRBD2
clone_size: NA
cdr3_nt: TGTGCCAGCTCACCTGAGCGGGATGGCACAGATACGCAGTATTTT
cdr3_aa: CASSPERDGTDTQYF

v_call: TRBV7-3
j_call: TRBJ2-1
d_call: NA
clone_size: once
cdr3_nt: TGTGCCAGCAGCGCTGATGCCTACAATGAGCAGTTCTTC
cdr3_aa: CASSADAYNEQFF

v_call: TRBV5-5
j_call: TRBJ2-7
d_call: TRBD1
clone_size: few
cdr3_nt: TGTGCCAGCAGCATCACAGGGGACGAGCAGTACTTC
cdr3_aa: CASSITGDEQYF

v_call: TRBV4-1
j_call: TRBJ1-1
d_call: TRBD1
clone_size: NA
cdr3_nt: TGCGCCAGCAGCCAAGAAGGGACAGTGCAGGGAGCTTTCTTT
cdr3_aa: CASSQEGTVQGAFF

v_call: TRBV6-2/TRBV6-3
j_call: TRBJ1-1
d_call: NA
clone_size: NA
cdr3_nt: TGTGCCAGCAGTTACTCCGTGCAGGACCTAAGGGCTGAAGCTTTCTTT
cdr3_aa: CASSYSVQDLRAEAFF

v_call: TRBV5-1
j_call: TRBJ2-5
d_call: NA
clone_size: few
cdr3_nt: TGCGCCAGCAGCTCCGGGACGGGGCTTCGAGAGCAGTACTTC
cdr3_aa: CASSSGTGLREQYF

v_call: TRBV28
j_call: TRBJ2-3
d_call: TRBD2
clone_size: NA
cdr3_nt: TGTGCCAGCAGTAACCCGGTCCGGGGGGCAGATACGCAGTATTTT
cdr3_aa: CASSNPVRGADTQYF

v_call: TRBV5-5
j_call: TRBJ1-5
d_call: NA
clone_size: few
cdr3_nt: TGTGCCAGCAGCAAAGACGGTAATAGCAATCAGCCCCAGCATTTT
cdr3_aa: CASSKDGNSNQPQHF

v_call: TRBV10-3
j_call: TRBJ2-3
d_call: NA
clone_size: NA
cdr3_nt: TGTGCCATCAGTGAATTAGATACGCAGTATTTT
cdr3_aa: CAISELDTQYF

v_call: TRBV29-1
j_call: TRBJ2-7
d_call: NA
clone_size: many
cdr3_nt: TGCAGCGTTGATGCAGGGAAAGGGTACGAGCAGTACTTC
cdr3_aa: CSVDAGKGYEQYF

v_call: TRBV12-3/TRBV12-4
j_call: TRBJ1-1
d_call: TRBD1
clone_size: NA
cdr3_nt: TGTGCCAGCCGTGGCGGACAGGGTAATGAAGCTTTCTTT
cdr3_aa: CASRGGQGNEAFF

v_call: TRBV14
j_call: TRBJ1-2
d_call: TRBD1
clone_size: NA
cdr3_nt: TGTGCCAGCAGCCAAACGACAGGGATCGATGGCTACACCTTC
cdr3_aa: CASSQTTGIDGYTF

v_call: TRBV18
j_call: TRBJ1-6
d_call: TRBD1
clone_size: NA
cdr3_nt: TGTGCCAGCTCACGGGACAGGGGTGATTCACCCCTCCACTTT
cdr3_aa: CASSRDRGDSPLHF

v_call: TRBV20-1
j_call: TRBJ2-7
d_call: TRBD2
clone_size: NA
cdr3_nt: TGCAGTGCTAGAGGTAGCGGGAGTTTCCACGAGCAGTACTTC
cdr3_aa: CSARGSGSFHEQYF

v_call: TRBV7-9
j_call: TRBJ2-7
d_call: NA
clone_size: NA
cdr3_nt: TGTGCCAGCAGCTTATTTGGCACCACCTCCTACGAGCAGTACTTC
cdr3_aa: CASSLFGTTSYEQYF

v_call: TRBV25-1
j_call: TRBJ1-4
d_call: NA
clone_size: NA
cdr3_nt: TGTGCCAGCATCGGGGGTAGAGGTGAAAAACTGTTTTTT
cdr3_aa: CASIGGRGEKLFF

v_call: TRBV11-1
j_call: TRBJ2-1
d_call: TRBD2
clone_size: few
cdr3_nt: TGTGCCAGCAGCCCCGCCTCGGGAGGGAGAATCAATGAGCAGTTCTTC
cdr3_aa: CASSPASGGRINEQFF

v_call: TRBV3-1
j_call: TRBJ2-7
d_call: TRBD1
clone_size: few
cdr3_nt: TGTGCCAGCAGCCGGGACAGGGGATGGCAGTACTTC
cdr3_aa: CASSRDRGWQYF

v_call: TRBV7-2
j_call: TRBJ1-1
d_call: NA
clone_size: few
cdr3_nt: TGTGCCAGCGCGTTTTGGCGGGATAGAACTGAAGCTTTCTTT
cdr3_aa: CASAFWRDRTEAFF

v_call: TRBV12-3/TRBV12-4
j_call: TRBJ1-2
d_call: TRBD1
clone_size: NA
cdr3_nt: TGTGCCAGCAGTTCGACAGGGGGCGTCTCTGATGGCTACACCTTC
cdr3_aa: CASSSTGGVSDGYTF

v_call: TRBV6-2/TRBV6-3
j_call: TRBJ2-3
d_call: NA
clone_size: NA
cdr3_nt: TGTGCCAGCAGCCGACTGGGCATAGATACGCAGTATTTT
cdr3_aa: CASSRLGIDTQYF

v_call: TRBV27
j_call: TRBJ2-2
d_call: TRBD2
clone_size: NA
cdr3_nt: TGTGCCAGCAGTAGCCCTAGCGGGGCGGACACCGGGGAGCTGTTTTTT
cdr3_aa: CASSSPSGADTGELFF

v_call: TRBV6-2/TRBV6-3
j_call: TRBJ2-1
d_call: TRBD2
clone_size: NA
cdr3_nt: TGTGCCAGCAGTTACCCGGCTAGCGGGAGGGTTAGCTCCTACAATGAGCAGTTCTTC
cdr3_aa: CASSYPASGRVSSYNEQFF

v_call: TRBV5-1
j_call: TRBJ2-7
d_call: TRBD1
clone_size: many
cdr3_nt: TGCGCCAGCAGCTCTACAAGTGACAGGGTATGGGCCTACGAGCAGTACTTC
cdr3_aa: CASSSTSDRVWAYEQYF

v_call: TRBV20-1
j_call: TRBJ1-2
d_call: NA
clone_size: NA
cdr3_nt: TGCAGTGCACGCCCGAGCTCAGGGGCGGTTAACTATGGCTACACCTTC
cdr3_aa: CSARPSSGAVNYGYTF

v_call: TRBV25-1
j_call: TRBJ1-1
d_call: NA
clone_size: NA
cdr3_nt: TGTGCCAGCAGTGAATTAGGTACTACTGAAGCTTTCTTT
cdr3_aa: CASSELGTTEAFF

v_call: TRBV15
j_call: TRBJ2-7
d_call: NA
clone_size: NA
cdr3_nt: TGTGCCACCAGCAGAGATCGGTTAGGGACCGAGCAGTACTTC
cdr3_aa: CATSRDRLGTEQYF

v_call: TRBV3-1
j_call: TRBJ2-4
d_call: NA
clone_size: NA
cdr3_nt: TGTGCCAGCAGCCAAGTTACGGGGCCAGTCACCCTAGCCAAAAACATTCAGTACTTC
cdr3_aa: CASSQVTGPVTLAKNIQYF

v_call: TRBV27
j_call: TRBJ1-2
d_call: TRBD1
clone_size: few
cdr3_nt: TGTGCCAGCAGTTTATCGACAGGGGCCCTAAGTGGCTACACCTTC
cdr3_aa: CASSLSTGALSGYTF

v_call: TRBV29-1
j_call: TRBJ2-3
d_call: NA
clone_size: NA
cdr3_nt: TGCAGCGCTGAAGATTTGAACAGGGCCACAGATACGCAGTATTTT
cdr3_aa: CSAEDLNRATDTQYF

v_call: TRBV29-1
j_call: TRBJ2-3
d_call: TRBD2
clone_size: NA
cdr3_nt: TGCAGCGCATCTAGCGGGAGTAAAAGAGATACGCAGTATTTT
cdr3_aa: CSASSGSKRDTQYF

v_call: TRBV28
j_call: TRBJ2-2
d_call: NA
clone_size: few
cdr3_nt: TGTGCCAGCAGTTTTGGCTCCAACACCGGGGAGCTGTTTTTT
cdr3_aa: CASSFGSNTGELFF

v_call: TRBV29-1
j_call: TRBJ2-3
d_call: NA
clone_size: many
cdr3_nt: TGCAGCGTTGAAACAGGTCCCAGTACGCAGTATTTT
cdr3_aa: CSVETGPSTQYF

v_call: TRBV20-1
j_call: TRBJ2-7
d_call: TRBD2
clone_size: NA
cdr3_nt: TGCAGCGCTCATAGCGGGGACTTCTACGAGCAGTACTTC
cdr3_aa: CSAHSGDFYEQYF

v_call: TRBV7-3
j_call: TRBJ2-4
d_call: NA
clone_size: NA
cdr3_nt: TGTGCCAGCAGCTTAACGAAGGGAAACATTCAGTACTTC
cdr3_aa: CASSLTKGNIQYF

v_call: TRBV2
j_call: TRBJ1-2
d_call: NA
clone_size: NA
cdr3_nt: TGTGCCAGCAGCCCCCGAGAAGGGAACTATGGCTACACCTTC
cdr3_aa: CASSPREGNYGYTF

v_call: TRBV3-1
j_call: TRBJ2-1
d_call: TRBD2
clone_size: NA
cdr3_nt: TGTGCCAGCAGCCCCCGCCAGCGGGGCCCCTACAATGAGCAGTTCTTC
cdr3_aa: CASSPRQRGPYNEQFF

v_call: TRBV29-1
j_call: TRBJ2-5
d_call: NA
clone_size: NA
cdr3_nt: TGCAGCGCGAACAGGGCAGAGACCCAGTACTTC
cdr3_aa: CSANRAETQYF

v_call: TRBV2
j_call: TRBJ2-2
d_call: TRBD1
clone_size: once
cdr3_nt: TGTGCCAGCAGTGCCCAAGTCCCGGGACAGGGGAAGTCCGGGGAGCTGTTTTTT
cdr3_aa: CASSAQVPGQGKSGELFF

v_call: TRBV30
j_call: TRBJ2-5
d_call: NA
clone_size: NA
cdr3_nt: TGTGCCTGGAGGAGGGGGTACCCCCTCGGGTACTTC
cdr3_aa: CAWRRGYPLGYF

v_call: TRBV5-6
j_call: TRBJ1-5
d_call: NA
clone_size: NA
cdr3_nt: TGTGCCAGCAGCTTGGGGCTTTATCAGCCCCAGCATTTT
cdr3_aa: CASSLGLYQPQHF

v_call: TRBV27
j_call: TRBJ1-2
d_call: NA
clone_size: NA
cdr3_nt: TGTGCCAGCAGTTTAATAGCCCCCCTTAGTCAGGCGCAATCGTATGGCTACACCTTC
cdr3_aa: CASSLIAPLSQAQSYGYTF

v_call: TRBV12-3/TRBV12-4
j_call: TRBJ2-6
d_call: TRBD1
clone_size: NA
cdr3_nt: TGTGCCAGCAGTTTAGCCCAGGGGGCTGGGGCCAACGTCCTGACTTTC
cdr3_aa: CASSLAQGAGANVLTF

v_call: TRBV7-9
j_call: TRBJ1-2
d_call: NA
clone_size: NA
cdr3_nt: TGTGCCAGCAGCTTAAAACAGGGCTATGGCTACACCTTC
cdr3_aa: CASSLKQGYGYTF

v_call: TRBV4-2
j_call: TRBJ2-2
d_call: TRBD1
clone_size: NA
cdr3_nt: TGTTCCAGCAGCCACACGGGGACAGAACCTAACACCGGGGAGCTGTTTTTT
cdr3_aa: CSSSHTGTEPNTGELFF

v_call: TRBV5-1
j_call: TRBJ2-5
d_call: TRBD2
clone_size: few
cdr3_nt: TGCGCCAGCAGCCCGGAAGCGGGGCAAGAGACCCAGTACTTC
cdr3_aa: CASSPEAGQETQYF

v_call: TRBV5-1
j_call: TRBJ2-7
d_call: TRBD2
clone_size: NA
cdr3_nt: TGCGCCAGCAGCTTGTATAGTCTAGCGGACGAGCAGTACTTC
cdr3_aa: CASSLYSLADEQYF

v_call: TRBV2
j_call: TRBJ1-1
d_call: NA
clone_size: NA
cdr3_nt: TGTGCCAGCGTCCCGACCACCATCCGCACTGAAGCTTTCTTT
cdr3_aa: CASVPTTIRTEAFF

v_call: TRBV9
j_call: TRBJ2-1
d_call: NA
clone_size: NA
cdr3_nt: TGTGCCAGCAGCCGGGGGCTGACGGATGGGGTTGAGCAGTTCTTC
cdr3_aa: CASSRGLTDGVEQFF

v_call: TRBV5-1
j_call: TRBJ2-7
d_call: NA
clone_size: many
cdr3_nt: TGCGCCAGCAGCGTGGACAGCGCCTACGAGCAGTACTTC
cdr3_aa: CASSVDSAYEQYF

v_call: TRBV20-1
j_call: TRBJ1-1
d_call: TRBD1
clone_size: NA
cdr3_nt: TGCAGTGTCCCAGACAGGGGTATGAACACTGAAGCTTTCTTT
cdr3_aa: CSVPDRGMNTEAFF

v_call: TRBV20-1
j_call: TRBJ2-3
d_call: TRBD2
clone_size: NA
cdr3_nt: TGCAGGGCTAGCGGGAGAGGAGATACGCAGTATTTT
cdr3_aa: CRASGRGDTQYF

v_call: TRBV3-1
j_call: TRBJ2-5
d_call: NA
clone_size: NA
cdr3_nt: TGTGCCAGCAGCCAAGGCCTAGCGTCCTTGGACCAGTACTTC
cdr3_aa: CASSQGLASLDQYF

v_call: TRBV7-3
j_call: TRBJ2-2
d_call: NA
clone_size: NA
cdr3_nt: TGTGCCGGTCCCGGGACTGGCGGGGAGCTGTTTTTT
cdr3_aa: CAGPGTGGELFF

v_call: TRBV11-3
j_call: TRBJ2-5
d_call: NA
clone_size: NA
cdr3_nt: TGTGCCAGCAGCTTAACTGGATCAGGGGGGCAGCAAGAGACCCAGTACTTC
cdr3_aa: CASSLTGSGGQQETQYF